This TCR beta chain stems from a study of T cells in Graves' hyperthyroidism and ophthalmopathy. The blood was taken when hyperthyroidism was first diagnosed, before any ophthalmopathy symptoms showed up. There are 17 residues in the CDR3. Germline values: CDR1 DFQATT, CDR2 SNEGSKA (reference sequence). Trimming left V 6 bases short and J 6 bases short, with 28 bases between. Amplified TCR beta CDR3 regions derived from RNA transcripts. HTBI primers were employed in a first-round RT-PCR of the TCR CDR3. TCRdb processed the multiplex PCR reads anew with MiXCR; each CDR3 protein has one entry. Here the sample spans approximately 720,000 distinct CDR3 sequences, around 19% being singletons. Study-level results: Appearing also in blood were most of the thyroid clonotypes expanded above 0.001.

Turning to this clonotype: What it binds is unknown.

The V and J genes are TRBV20-1 and TRBJ2-3; possibly TRBD1 or TRBD2 for D (6 bases each). This sequence originates from a woman aged 50 to 60 with Graves' hyperthyroidism that later progressed to Graves' ophthalmopathy. Source material: blood. CDR3: CSAPRPRRGPTGDTQYF. The CDR3 DNA reads TGCAGTGCACCCCGCCCCCGCCGGGGGCCGACGGGGGATACGCAGTATTTT.